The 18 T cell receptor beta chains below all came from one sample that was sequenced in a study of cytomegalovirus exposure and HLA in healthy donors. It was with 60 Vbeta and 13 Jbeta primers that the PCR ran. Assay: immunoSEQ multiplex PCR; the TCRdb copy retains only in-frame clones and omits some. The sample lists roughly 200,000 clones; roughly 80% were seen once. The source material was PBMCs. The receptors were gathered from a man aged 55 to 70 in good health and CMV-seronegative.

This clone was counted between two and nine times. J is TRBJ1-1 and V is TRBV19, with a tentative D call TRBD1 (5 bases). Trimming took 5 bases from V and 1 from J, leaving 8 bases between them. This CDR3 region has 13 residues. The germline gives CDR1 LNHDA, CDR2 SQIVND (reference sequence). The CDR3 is CASSPGWNTEAFF. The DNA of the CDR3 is TGTGCCAGTAGTCCAGGGTGGAACACTGAAGCTTTCTTT.

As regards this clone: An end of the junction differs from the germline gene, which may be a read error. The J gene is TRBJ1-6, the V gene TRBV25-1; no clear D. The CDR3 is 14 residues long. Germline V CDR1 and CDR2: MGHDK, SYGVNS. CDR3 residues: CASRKEEVHSPLNF. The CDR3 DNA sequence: TGTGCCAGCAGAAAGGAAGAGGTCCACTCACCCCTCAACTTT.

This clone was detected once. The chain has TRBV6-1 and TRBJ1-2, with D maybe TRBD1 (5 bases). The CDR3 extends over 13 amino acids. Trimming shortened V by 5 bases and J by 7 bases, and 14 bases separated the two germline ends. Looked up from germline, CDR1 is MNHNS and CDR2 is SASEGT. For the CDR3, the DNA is TGTGCCAGCAGTTTCCAGGGCCTAGGTGGCTACACCTTC. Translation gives CASSFQGLGGYTF.

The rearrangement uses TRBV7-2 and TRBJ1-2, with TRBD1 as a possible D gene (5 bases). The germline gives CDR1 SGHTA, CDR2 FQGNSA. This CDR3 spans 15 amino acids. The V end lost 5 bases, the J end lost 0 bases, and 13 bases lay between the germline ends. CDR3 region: CASSPVGGSNYGYTF. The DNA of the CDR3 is TGTGCCAGCAGCCCCGTTGGGGGGTCTAACTATGGCTACACCTTC.

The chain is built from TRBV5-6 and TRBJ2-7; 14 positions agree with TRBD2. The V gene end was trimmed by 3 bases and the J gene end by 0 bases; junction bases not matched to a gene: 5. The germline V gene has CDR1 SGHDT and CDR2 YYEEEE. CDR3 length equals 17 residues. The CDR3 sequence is CASSSGLAGEHSYEQYF. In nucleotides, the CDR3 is TGTGCCAGCAGCTCGGGACTAGCGGGAGAACACTCCTACGAGCAGTACTTC.

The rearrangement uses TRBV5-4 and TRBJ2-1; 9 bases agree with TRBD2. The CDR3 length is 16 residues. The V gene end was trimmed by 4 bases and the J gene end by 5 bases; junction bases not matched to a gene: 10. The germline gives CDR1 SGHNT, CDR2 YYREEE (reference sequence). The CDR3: CASSLGAGGNNNEQFF. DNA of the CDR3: TGTGCCAGCAGCCTGGGAGCGGGGGGAAATAACAATGAGCAGTTCTTC.

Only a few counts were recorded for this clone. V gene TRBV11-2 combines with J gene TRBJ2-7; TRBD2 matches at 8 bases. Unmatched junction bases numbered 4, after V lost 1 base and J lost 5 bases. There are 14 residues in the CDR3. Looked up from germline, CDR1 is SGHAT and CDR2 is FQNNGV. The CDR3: CASSLVSGGNEQYF. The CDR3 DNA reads TGTGCCAGCAGCTTAGTAAGCGGGGGCAACGAGCAGTACTTC.

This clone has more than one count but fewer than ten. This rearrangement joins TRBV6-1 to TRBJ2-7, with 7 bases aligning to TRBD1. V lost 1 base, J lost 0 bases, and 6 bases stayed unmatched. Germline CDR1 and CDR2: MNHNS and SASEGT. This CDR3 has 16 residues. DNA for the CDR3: TGTGCCAGCAGTGAAGTAAGAACAGGGGCCTCCTACGAGCAGTACTTC. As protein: CASSEVRTGASYEQYF.

The CDR3 region has the DNA TGTGCCAGCAGTTTCGGACAGGGCGAGCAGTACTTC. Translated: CASSFGQGEQYF. The J gene is TRBJ2-7, the V gene TRBV14; TRBD1 matches 8 bases. The germline V gene encodes CDR1 SGHDN and CDR2 FVKESK. The V and J ends lost 6 bases and 6 bases, in that order; junction bases with no gene match: 4. The CDR3 is 12 residues long.

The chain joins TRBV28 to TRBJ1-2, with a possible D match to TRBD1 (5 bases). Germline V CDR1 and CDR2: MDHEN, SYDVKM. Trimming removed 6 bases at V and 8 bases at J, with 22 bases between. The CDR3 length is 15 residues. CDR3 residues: CASSPPEAVGRGYTF. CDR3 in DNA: TGTGCCAGCAGCCCCCCCGAGGCAGTGGGGCGCGGCTACACCTTC.

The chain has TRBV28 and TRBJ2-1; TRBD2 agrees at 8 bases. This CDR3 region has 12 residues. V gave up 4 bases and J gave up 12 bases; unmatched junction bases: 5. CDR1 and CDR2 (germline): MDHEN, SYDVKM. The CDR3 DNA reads TGTGCCAGCAGTTCGGGGGGACTAGGGCAGTTCTTC. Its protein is CASSSGGLGQFF.

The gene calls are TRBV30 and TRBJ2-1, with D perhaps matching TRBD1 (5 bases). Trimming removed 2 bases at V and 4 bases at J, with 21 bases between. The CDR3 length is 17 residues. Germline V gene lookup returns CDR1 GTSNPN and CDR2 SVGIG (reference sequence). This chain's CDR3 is CAWSTPPTGRAYNEQFF. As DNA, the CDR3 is TGTGCCTGGAGTACCCCACCGACGGGCAGGGCATACAATGAGCAGTTCTTC.

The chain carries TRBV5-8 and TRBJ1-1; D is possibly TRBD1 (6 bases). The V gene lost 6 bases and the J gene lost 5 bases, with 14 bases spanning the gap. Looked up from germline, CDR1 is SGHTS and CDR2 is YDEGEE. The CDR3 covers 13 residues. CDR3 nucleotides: TGTGCCAGCATCCTAGGGGGGGGAACTGAAGCTTTCTTT. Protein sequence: CASILGGGTEAFF.

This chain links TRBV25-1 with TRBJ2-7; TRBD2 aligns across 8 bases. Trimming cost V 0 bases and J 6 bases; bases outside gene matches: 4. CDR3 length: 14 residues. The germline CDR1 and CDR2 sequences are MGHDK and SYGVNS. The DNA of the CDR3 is TGTGCCAGCAGTGAATACGGGGGGGCAAGCGAGCAGTACTTC. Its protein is CASSEYGGASEQYF.

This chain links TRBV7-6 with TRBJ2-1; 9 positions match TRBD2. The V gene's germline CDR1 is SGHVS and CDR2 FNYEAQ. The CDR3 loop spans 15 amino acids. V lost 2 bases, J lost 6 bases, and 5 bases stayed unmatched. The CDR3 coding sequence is TGTGCCAGCAGCTTATCCAGCGGGGGGCGCAATGAGCAGTTCTTC. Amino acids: CASSLSSGGRNEQFF. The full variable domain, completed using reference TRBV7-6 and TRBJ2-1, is GAGVSQSPRYKVTKRGQDVALRCDPISGHVSLYWYRQALGQGPEFLTYFNYEAQQDKSGLPNDRFSAERPEGSISTLTIQRTEQRDSAMYRCASSLSSGGRNEQFFGPGTRLTVL.

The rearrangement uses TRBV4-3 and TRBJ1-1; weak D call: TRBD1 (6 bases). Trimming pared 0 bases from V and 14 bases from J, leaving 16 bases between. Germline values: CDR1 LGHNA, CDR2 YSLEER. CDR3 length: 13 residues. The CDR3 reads CASSQDPFSGHFF. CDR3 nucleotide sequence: TGCGCCAGCAGCCAAGATCCTTTCTCGGGACACTTCTTT.

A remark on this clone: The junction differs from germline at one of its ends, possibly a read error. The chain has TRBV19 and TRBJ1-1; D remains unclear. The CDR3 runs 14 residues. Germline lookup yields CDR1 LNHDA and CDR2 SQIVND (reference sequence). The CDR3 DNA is TGTGCCAGTAGTATTCGACAACCGAACACTGAAGCTTCCTTT. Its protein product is CASSIRQPNTEASF.

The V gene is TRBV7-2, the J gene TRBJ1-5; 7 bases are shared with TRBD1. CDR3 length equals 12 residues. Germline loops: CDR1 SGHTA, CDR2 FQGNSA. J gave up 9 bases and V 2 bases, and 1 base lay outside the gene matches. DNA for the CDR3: TGTGCCAGCAGCTTACAGGGGGGGCCCCAGCATTTT. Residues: CASSLQGGPQHF.